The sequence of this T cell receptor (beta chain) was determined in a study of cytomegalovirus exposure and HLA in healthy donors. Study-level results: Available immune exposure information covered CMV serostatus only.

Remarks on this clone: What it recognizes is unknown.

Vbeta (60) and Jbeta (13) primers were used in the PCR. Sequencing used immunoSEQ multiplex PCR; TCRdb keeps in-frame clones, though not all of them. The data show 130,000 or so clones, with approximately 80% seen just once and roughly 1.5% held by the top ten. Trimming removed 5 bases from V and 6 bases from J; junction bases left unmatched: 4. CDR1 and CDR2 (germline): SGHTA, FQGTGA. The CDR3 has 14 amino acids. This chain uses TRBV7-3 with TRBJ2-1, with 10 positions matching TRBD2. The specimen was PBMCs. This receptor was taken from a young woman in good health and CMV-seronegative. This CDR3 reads CASSPIAGGNEQFF. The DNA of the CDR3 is TGTGCCAGCAGCCCAATAGCGGGGGGCAATGAGCAGTTCTTC. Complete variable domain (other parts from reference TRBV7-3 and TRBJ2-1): GAGVSQTPSNKVTEKGKYVELRCDPISGHTALYWYRQSLGQGPEFLIYFQGTGAADDSGLPNDRFFAVRPEGSVSTLKIQRTERGDSAVYLCASSPIAGGNEQFFGPGTRLTVL.